This record covers a single TCR beta chain. This sample was included in a study of blood T cells in healthy people across ages. Each individual donor underwent a draw of roughly 10 milliliters of peripheral blood. A sample-barcoded 5' primer and a J-beta primer mix were used in a second PCR of roughly 7 to 12 cycles. TCRdb reprocessed the 5' RACE reads via MiXCR and lists one record per CDR3 protein. The table includes 780,000 or so distinct CDR3 sequences, approximately 53% detected once. V was clipped by 1 base and J by 8 bases, with 19 bases between them. The CDR3 has 16 residues. Germline lookup yields CDR1 LGHDT and CDR2 YNNKEL (reference sequence).

This TCR was sampled from a man aged 40-55 years in good health. The specimen sequenced was blood. This chain uses TRBV3-1 with TRBJ2-3; TRBD2 is a possible D gene (6 bases). CDR3 protein: CASSQVGGMGSSTQYF. In nucleotides, the CDR3 is TGTGCCAGCAGCCAAGTTGGGGGGATGGGGTCCAGTACGCAGTATTTT.